Listed here are 7 T cell receptor beta chains from one sample, sequenced in a study of cytomegalovirus exposure and HLA in healthy donors. Amplification used 60 Vbeta primers and 13 Jbeta primers. Method: immunoSEQ multiplex PCR; TCRdb's copy keeps in-frame clones and lacks some. The sample carries approximately 150,000 clones, 80% recorded once. The sequenced material came from PBMCs. These TCRs come from a man aged 25 to 45 in good health and CMV-seronegative.

V gene TRBV28 combines with J gene TRBJ1-3; D is unclear. The CDR3 is 16 amino acids. Trimming took 4 bases from V and 0 from J, leaving 13 bases between them. Germline CDR1 and CDR2: MDHEN and SYDVKM. In DNA form, the CDR3 reads TGTGCCAGCAGTTATCGGACTTTGAGCTCTGGAAACACCATATATTTT. This encodes CASSYRTLSSGNTIYF.

The CDR3 nucleotides are TGTGCCAGCAGTGACAATCGCTACGAGCAGTACTTC. Protein sequence: CASSDNRYEQYF. The chain combines TRBV25-1 with TRBJ2-5; no definite D call. TRBJ2-7 matches the DNA end more closely, so the J call is doubtful. CDR1 MGHDK and CDR2 SYGVNS come from the germline V gene. The CDR3 runs 12 residues.

This clone appeared a few times. The chain uses TRBV19 and TRBJ2-3; 8 bases line up with TRBD1. The trim removed 3 bases at V and 6 bases at J, leaving 8 bases unmatched. Looked up from germline, CDR1 is LNHDA and CDR2 is SQIVND (reference sequence). The CDR3 is 15 amino acids. The CDR3 spells CASSMGRGLGDTQYF. The CDR3 nucleotides are TGTGCCAGTAGTATGGGCAGGGGGCTTGGGGATACGCAGTATTTT.

The rearrangement uses TRBV4-1 and TRBJ1-3; D is unresolved. Per the germline V gene, CDR1 is MGHRA and CDR2 is YSYEKL. V lost 3 bases and J 4 bases, leaving 4 bases between the germline ends. CDR3 length equals 12 residues. The CDR3 region has the DNA TGCGCCAGCAGCCAGGCCGGAAACACCATATATTTT. This encodes CASSQAGNTIYF.

There are a few counts of this clone. J is TRBJ1-4 and V is TRBV30; TRBD1 might be the D (5 bases). The CDR3 has 16 residues. V was trimmed by 3 bases and J by 2 bases, leaving 16 bases between them. CDR1 is GTSNPN, CDR2 SVGIG, per germline (reference sequence). The CDR3 region is CAWSRWGAKTNEKLFF. CDR3 DNA: TGTGCCTGGAGCCGGTGGGGCGCGAAGACTAATGAAAAACTGTTTTTT.

The CDR3 nucleotides read TGCGCCAGCAGCTTGAGCGGAAGAACCGGGGAGCTGTTTTTT. Amino acids: CASSLSGRTGELFF. The rearrangement uses TRBV5-1 and TRBJ2-2; tentative D call: TRBD2 (5 bases). This CDR3 contains 14 residues. Germline CDR1 SGHRS, CDR2 YFSETQ. Trimming removed 1 base at V and 5 bases at J, with 9 bases between.

CDR3 loop: CASRTPRDRDLRDTEAFF. For the CDR3, the DNA is TGTGCCAGCCGTACTCCCCGGGACAGGGACCTTCGAGACACTGAAGCTTTCTTT. The chain employs TRBV2 and TRBJ1-1, with 9 positions matching TRBD1. CDR1 is SNHLY, CDR2 FYNNEI, per germline. J lost 3 bases, V lost 8 bases, and 19 bases had no gene match. The CDR3 runs to 18 residues.